The clone carrying this TCR beta chain was seen only a few times. The germline gives CDR1 SNHLY, CDR2 FYNNEI. The CDR3 is 15 amino acids. The junction had 7 bases not matched to a gene; V was cut back by 4 bases and J by 4 bases. This sample was taken from a study of T-cell memory formation after mild COVID-19. TCRdb fed the 5' RACE reads into MiXCR, producing one record per CDR3 protein. The table lists about 140,000 distinct CDR3 sequences, roughly 13% of them singletons. The sequencing sample was made of PBMCs or a T cell subset sorted from them (not recorded which). This chain joins TRBV2 and TRBJ2-7; 10 nucleotides match TRBD2. This TCR was sampled from an adult woman who had mild COVID-19 (a few samples of this study predate the infection). Cell type and time point are not known. Written as DNA, the CDR3 is TGTGCCAGCAGTGCTAGGGAGACTAGCGGGTACGAGCAGTACTTC. It specifies CASSARETSGYEQYF.